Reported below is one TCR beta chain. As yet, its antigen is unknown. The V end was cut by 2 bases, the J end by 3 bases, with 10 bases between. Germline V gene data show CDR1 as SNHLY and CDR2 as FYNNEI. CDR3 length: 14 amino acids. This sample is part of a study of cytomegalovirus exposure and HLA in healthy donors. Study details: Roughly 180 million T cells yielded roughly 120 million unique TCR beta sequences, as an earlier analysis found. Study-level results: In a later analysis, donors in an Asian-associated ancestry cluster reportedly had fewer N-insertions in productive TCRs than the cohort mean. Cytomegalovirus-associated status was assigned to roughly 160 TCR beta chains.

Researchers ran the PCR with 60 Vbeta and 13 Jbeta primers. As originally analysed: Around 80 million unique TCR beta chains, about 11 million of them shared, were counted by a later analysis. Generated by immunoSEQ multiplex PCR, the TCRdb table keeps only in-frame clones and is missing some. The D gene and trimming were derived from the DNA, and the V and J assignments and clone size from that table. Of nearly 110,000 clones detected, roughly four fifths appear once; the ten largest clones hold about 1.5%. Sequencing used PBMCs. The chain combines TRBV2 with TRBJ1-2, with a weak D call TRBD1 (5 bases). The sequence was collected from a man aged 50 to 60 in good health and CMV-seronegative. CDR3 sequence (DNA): TGTGCCAGCAGTGAATCCAGGGTTGACTATGGCTACACCTTC. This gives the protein CASSESRVDYGYTF.